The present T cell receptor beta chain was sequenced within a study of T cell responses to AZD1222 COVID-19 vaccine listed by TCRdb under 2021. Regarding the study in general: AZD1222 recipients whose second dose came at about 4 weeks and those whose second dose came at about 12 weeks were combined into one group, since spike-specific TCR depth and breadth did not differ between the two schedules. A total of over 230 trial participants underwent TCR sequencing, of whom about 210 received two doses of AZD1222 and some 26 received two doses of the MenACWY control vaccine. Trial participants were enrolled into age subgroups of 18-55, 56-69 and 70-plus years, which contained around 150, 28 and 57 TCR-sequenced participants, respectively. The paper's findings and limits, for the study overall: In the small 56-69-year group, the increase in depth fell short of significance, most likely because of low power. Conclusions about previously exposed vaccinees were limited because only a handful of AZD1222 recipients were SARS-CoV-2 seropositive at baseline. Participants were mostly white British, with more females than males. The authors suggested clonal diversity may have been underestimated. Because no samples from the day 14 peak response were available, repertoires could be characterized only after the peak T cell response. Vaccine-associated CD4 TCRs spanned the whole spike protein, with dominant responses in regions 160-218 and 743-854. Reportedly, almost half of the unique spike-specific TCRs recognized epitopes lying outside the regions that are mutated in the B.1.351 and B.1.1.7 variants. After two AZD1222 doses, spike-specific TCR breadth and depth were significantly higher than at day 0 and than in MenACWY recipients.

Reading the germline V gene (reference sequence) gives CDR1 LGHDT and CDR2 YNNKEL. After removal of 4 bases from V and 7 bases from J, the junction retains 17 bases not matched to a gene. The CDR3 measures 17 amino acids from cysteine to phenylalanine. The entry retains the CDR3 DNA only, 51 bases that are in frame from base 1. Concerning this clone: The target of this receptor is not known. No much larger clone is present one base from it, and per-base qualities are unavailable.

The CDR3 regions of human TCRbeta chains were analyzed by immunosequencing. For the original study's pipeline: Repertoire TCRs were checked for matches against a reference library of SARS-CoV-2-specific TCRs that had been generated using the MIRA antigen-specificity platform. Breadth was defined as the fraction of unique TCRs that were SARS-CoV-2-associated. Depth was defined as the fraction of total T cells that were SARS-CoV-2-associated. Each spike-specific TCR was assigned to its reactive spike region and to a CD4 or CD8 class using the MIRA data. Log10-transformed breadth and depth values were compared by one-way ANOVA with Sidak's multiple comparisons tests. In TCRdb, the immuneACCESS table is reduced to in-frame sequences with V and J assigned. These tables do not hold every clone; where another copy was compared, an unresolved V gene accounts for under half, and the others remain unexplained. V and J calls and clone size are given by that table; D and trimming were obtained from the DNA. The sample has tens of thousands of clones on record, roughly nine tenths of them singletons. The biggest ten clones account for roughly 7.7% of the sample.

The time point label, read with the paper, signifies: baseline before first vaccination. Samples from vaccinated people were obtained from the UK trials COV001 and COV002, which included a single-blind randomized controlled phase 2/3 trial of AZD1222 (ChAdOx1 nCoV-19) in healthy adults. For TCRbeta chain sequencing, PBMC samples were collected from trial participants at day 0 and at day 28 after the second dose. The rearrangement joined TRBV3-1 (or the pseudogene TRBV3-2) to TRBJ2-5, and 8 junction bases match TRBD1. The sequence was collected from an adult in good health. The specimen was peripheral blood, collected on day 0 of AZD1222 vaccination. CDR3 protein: CASSPPPPTGGTPTQYF. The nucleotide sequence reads TGTGCCAGCAGCCCCCCCCCACCTACAGGGGGTACCCCGACCCAGTACTTC.